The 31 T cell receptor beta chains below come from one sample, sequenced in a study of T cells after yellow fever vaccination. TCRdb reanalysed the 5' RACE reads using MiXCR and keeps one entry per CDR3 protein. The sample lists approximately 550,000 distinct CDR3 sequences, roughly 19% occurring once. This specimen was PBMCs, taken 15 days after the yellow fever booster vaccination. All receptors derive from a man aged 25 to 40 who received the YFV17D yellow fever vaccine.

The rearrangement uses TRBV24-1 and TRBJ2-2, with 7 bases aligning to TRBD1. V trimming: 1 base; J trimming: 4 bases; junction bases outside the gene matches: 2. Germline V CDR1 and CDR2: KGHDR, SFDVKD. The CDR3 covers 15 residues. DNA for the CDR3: TGTGCCACCAGTGATTTTCCAGGGGGCACCGGGGAGCTGTTTTTT. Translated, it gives CATSDFPGGTGELFF.

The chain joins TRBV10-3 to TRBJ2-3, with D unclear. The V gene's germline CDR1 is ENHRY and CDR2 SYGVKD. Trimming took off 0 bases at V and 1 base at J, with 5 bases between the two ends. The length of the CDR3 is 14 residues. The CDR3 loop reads CAISESKGTDTQYF. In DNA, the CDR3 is TGTGCCATCAGTGAGTCGAAGGGCACAGATACGCAGTATTTT.

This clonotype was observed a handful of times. The DNA of the CDR3 is TGTGCCAGCAGCTCACCCAAGACTGACCTCGGCGCAGATACGCAGTATTTT. Translating gives CASSSPKTDLGADTQYF. The chain recombines TRBV7-9 with TRBJ2-3; D unresolved. This CDR3 is built from 17 residues. Trimming removed 4 bases from V and 4 bases from J, with 21 bases in between. The germline V gene has CDR1 SEHNR and CDR2 FQNEAQ (reference sequence).

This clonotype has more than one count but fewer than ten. CDR3 coding DNA: TGTGCCAGCACCATCGGAGGATCATCCTACGAGCAGTACTTC. Amino acid sequence: CASTIGGSSYEQYF. The rearrangement uses TRBV6-2 or TRBV6-3 and TRBJ2-7; possibly TRBD2 for D (5 bases). From germline, CDR1 is MNHEY and CDR2 SVGEGT. The CDR3 sequence is 14 residues long. V gave up 7 bases and J gave up 1 base, with 14 bases separating them.

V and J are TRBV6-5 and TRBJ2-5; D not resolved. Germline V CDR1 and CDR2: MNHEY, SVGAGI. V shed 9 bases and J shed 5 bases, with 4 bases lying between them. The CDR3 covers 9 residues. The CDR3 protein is CARTETQYF. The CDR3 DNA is TGTGCCAGAACCGAGACCCAGTACTTC.

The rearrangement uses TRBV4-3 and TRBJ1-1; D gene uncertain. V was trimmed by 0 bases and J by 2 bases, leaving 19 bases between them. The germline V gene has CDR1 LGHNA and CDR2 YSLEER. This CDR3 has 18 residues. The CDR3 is CASSQDLLGFDLNTEAFF. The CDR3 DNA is TGCGCCAGCAGCCAAGACTTACTGGGGTTCGATCTAAACACTGAAGCTTTCTTT.

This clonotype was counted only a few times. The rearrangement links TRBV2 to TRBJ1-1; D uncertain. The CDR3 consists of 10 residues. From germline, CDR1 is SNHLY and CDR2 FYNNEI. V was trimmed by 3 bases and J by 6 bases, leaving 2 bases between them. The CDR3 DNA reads TGTGCCAGCAGTGAGGCTGAAGCTTTCTTT. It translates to CASSEAEAFF.

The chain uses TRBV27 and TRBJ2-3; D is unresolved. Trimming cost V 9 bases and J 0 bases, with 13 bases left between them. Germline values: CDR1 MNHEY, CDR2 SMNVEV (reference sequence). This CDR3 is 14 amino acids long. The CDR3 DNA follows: TGTGCCAGTGGGCTACCCAGGAGCACAGATACGCAGTATTTT. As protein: CASGLPRSTDTQYF.

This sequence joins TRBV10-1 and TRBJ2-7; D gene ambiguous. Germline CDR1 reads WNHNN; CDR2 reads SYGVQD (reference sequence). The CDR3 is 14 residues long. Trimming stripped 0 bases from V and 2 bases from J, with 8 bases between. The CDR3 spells CASSESRRTYEQYF. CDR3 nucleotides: TGCGCCAGCAGTGAGTCGAGACGAACCTACGAGCAGTACTTC.

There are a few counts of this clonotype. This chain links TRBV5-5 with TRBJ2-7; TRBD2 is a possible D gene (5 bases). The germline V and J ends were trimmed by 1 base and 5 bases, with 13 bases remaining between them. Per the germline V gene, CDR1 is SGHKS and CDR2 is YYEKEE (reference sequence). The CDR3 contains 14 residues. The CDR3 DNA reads TGTGCCAGCAGCTTGTTGTGGGAGTCTGACGAGCAGTACTTC. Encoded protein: CASSLLWESDEQYF.

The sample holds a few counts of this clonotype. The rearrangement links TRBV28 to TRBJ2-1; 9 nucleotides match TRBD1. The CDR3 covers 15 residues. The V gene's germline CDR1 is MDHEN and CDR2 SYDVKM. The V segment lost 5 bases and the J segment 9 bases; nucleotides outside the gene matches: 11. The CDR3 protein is CASSVAGTGFVEQFF. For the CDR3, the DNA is TGTGCCAGCAGTGTCGCCGGGACAGGGTTTGTTGAGCAGTTCTTC.

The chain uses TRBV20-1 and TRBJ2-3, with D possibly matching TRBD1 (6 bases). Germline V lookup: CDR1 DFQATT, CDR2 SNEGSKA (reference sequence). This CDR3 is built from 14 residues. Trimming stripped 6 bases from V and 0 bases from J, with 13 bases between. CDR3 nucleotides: TGCAGTGCGGGAAGGGGGTCTAGCACAGATACGCAGTATTTT. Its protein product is CSAGRGSSTDTQYF.

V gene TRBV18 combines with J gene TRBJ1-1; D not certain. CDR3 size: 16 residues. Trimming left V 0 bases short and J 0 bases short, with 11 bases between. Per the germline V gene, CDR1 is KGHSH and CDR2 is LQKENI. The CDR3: CASSPPGRLMNTEAFF. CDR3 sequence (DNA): TGTGCCAGCTCACCACCGGGCCGGCTTATGAACACTGAAGCTTTCTTT.

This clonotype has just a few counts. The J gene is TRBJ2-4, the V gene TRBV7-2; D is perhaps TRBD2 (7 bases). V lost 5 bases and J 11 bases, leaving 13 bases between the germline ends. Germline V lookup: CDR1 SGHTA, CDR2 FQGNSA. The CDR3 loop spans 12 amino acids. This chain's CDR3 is CASSPEGGVQYF. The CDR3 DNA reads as TGTGCCAGCAGCCCGGAGGGGGGGGTTCAGTACTTC.

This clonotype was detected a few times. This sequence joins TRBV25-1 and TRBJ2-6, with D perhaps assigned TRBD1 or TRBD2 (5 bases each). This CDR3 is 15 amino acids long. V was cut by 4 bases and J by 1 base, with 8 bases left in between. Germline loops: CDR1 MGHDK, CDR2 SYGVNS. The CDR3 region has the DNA TGTGCCAGCAGTGCGAGGGGATCTGGGGCCAACGTCCTGACTTTC. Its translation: CASSARGSGANVLTF.

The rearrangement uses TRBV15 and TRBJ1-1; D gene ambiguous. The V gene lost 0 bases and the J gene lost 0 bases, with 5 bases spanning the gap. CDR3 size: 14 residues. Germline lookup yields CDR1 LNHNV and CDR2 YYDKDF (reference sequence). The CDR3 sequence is CATSRDSVNTEAFF. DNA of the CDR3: TGTGCCACCAGCAGAGATTCCGTGAACACTGAAGCTTTCTTT.

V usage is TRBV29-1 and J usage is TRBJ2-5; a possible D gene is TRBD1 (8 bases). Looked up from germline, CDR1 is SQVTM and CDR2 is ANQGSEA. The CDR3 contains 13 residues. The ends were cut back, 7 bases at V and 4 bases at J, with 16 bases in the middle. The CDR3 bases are TGCAGCGCAAAGGACAGGGAGGGAGAGACCCAGTACTTC. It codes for CSAKDREGETQYF.

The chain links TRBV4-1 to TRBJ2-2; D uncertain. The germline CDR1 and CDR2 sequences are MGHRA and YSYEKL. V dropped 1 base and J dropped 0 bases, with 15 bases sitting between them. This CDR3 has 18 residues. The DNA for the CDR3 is TGCGCCAGCAGCCAAGGTTCGGGCAGAAGGTCGAACACCGGGGAGCTGTTTTTT. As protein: CASSQGSGRRSNTGELFF.

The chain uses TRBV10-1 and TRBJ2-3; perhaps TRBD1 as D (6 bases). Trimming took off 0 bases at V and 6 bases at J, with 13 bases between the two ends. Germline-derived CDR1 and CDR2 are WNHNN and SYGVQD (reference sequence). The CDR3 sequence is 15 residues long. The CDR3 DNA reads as TGCGCCAGCAGTGAGTCGAGAGGGGGTATGGATACGCAGTATTTT. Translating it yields CASSESRGGMDTQYF.

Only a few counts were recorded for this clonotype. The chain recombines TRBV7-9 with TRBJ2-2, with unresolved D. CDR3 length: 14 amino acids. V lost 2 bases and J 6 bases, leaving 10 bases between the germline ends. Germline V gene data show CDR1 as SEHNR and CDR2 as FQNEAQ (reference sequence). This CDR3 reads CASSLINHSGELFF. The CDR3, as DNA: TGTGCCAGCAGCTTAATTAATCATTCCGGGGAGCTGTTTTTT.

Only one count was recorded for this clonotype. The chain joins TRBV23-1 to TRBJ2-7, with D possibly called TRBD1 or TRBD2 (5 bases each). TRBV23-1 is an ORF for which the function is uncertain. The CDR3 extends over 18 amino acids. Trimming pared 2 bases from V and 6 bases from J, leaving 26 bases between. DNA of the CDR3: TGCGCCAGCAGTCAAGAGTGTGAGGGGAGAGGGCAATTCACCGAGCAGTACTTC. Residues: CASSQECEGRGQFTEQYF.

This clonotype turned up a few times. CDR3 nucleotides: TGTGCCAGCAGCTTCACTAGCGGGTCCTCCTACGAGCAGTACTTC. This translates into CASSFTSGSSYEQYF. This sequence joins TRBV7-2 and TRBJ2-7; 9 nucleotides match TRBD2. The CDR3 totals 15 residues. V trimming: 3 bases; J trimming: 0 bases; junction bases outside the gene matches: 3. Germline loops: CDR1 SGHTA, CDR2 FQGNSA.

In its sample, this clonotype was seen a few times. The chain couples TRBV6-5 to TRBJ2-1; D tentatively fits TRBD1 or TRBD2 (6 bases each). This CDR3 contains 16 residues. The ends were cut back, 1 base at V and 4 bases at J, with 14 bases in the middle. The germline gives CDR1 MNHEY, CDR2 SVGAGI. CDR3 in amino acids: CASSYFGGTAYNEQFF. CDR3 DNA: TGTGCCAGCAGTTACTTCGGGGGCACCGCATACAATGAGCAGTTCTTC.

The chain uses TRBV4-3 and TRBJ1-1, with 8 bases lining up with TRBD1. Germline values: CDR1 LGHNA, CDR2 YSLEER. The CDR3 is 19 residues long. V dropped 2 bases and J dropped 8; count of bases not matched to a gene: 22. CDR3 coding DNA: TGCGCCAGCAGCCAAATAACGGGACAGGATTACGCCGGGTTACCGGAAGCTTTCTTT. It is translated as CASSQITGQDYAGLPEAFF.

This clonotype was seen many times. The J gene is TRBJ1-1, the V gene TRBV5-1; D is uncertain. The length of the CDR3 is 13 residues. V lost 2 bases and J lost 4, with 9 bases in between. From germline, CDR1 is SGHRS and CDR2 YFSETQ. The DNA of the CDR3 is TGCGCCAGCAGCTTTCAAGAAGGCACTGAAGCTTTCTTT. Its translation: CASSFQEGTEAFF.

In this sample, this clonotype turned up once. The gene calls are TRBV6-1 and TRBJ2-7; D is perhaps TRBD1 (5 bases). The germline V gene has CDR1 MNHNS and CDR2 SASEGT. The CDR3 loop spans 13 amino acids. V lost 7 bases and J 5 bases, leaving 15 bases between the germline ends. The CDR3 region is CASKKVTVHEQYF. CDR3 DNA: TGTGCCAGCAAAAAGGTGACAGTCCACGAGCAGTACTTC.

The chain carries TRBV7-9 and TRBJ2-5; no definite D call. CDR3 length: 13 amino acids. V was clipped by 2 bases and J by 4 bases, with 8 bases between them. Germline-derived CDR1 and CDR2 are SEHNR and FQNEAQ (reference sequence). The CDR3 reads CASSLLGRETQYF. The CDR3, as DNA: TGTGCCAGCAGCTTATTGGGAAGAGAGACCCAGTACTTC.

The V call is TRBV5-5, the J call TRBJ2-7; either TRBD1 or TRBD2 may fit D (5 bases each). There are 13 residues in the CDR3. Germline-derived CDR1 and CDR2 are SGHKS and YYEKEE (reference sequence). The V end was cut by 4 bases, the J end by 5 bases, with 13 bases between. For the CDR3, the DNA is TGTGCCAGCAGCGTACCAGGGAGAGACGAGCAGTACTTC. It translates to CASSVPGRDEQYF.

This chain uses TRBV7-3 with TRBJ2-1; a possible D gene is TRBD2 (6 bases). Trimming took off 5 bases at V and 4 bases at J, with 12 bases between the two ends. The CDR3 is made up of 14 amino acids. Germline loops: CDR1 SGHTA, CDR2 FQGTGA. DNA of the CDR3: TGTGCCAGCAGCCTCATAGCGGCTTACAATGAGCAGTTCTTC. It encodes CASSLIAAYNEQFF.

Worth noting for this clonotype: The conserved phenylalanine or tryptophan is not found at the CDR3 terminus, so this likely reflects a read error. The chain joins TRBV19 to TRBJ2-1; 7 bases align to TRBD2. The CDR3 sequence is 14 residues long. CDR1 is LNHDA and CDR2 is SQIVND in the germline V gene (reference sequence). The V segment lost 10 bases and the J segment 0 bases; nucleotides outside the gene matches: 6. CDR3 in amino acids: CATGGGSSYNEQFL. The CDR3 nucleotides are TGTGCCACTGGAGGCGGGAGCTCCTACAATGAGCAGTTCCTC.

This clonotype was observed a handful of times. CDR3 coding DNA: TGCAGTGCCCGGGGACTAGCGGGAGAATACGAGCAGTACTTC. Protein sequence: CSARGLAGEYEQYF. The rearrangement joins TRBV20-1 to TRBJ2-7; 14 bases fit TRBD2. J was trimmed by 4 bases and V by 6 bases; bases with no gene match: 5. Germline V gives CDR1 DFQATT, CDR2 SNEGSKA (reference sequence). The CDR3 contains 14 residues.